A selection of T cell receptor beta chains follows, all from one sample in a study of blood T cell repertoires in COVID-19. Profiling relied on immunoSEQ multiplex PCR, and the TCRdb table lists in-frame clones only, not all of them. The sample records nearly 110,000 clones, 80% to 90% being singletons. The sequencing input was peripheral blood. These receptors all come from a man in his forties or fifties with active or convalescent COVID-19. The CDR3 runs from the conserved cysteine through the conserved F or W. D genes are given only for firm matches. Rows give clone size only sometimes, using once, few, many, or a class for an expanded clone.

j_call | clone_size | d_call | v_call | cdr3_aa | cdr3_nt
TRBJ2-7 | - | - | TRBV25-1 | CASSNYLYEQYF | TGTGCCAGCAGTAACTACCTGTACGAGCAGTACTTC
TRBJ1-1 | - | TRBD1 | TRBV19 | CASSLDRVPFF | TGTGCCAGTAGTCTTGACAGGGTTCCTTTCTTT
TRBJ1-4 | - | - | TRBV6-5 | CASSYSNGGVVFF | TGTGCCAGCAGTTACTCGAACGGAGGGGTTGTGTTTTTT
TRBJ2-1 | - | - | TRBV5-1 | CASSLYPGEGEQFF | TGCGCCAGCAGCTTGTATCCGGGAGAGGGGGAGCAGTTCTTC
TRBJ1-4 | - | TRBD1 | TRBV2 | CASRPNRGREKLFF | TGTGCCAGCAGACCAAACAGGGGGCGGGAAAAACTGTTTTTT
TRBJ1-3 | - | - | TRBV11-2 | CASSLTGAGNTIYF | TGTGCCAGCAGCTTAACGGGGGCTGGAAACACCATATATTTT
TRBJ2-1 | few | TRBD2 | TRBV7-8 | CASSQLGTSGITEQFF | TGTGCCAGCAGCCAACTCGGGACTAGCGGAATCACTGAGCAGTTCTTC
TRBJ1-1 | - | - | TRBV7-2 | CASSKSGMNTEAFF | TGTGCCAGCAGCAAAAGCGGGATGAACACTGAAGCTTTCTTT
TRBJ2-1 | once | TRBD1 | TRBV2 | CASNGAGGYNEQFF | TGTGCCAGCAACGGGGCAGGGGGCTACAATGAGCAGTTCTTC
TRBJ1-2 | - | - | TRBV18 | CASSPTSTTGTNYGYTF | TGTGCCAGCTCACCCACATCGACCACAGGGACTAACTATGGCTACACCTTC
TRBJ2-7 | once | TRBD2 | TRBV6-2/TRBV6-3 | CASSYHGLAGGSGSYEQYF | TGTGCCAGCAGTTACCATGGACTAGCGGGAGGCTCGGGCTCCTACGAGCAGTACTTC
TRBJ2-3 | once | TRBD1 | TRBV6-2/TRBV6-3 | CASSYTGQAPTDTQYF | TGTGCCAGCAGTTACACCGGACAGGCCCCCACAGATACGCAGTATTTT
TRBJ2-1 | - | - | TRBV15 | CATSRVEDEQFF | TGTGCCACCAGCAGAGTCGAGGATGAGCAGTTCTTC
TRBJ2-3 | - | TRBD2 | TRBV10-3 | CASKAGAVDTQYF | TGTGCCTCCAAAGCGGGAGCGGTAGATACGCAGTATTTT
TRBJ1-6 | - | - | TRBV6-5 | CASKQGLNSPLHF | TGTGCCAGCAAACAGGGCCTCAATTCACCCCTCCACTTT
TRBJ1-4 | - | - | TRBV12-3/TRBV12-4 | CASGRGTNEKLFF | TGTGCCAGCGGCCGGGGAACTAATGAAAAACTGTTTTTT